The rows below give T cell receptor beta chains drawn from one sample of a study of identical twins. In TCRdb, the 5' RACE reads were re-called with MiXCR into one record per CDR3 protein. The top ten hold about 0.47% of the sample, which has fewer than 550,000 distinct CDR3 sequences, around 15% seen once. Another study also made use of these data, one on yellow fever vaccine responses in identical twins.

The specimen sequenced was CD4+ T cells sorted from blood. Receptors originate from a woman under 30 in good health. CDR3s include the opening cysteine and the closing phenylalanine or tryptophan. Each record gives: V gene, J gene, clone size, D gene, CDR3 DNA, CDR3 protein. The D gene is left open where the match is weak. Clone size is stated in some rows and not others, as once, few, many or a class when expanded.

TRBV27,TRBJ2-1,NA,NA,TGTGCCACCTCCGGCCCGGGGACCTACTACAATGAGCAGTTCTTC,CATSGPGTYYNEQFF
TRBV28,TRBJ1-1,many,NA,TGTGCCAGCAGTTTTAGGGGGGGCACTGAAGCTTTCTTT,CASSFRGGTEAFF
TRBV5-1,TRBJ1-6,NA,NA,TGCGCCAGCAGCTTCGGTGTTTCCTATAATTCACCCCTCCACTTT,CASSFGVSYNSPLHF
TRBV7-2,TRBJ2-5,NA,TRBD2,TGTGCCAGCAGCCCCCGACTAGCTCAAGAGACCCAGTACTTC,CASSPRLAQETQYF
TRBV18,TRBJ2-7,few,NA,TGTGCCAGCTCACCACCTAGAGGGTCTAACTCCTACGAGCAGTACTTC,CASSPPRGSNSYEQYF
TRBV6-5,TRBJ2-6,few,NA,TGTGCCAGCAGTTACTCGTGGGGTTCCGGGGCCAACGTCCTGACTTTC,CASSYSWGSGANVLTF
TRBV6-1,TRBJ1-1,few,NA,TGTGCCAGCAGTGAACTCAGCCCCAACACTGAAGCTTTCTTT,CASSELSPNTEAFF
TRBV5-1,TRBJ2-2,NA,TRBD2,TGCGCCAGCAGCAACGGACTAGCGGGAGAACCCGGGGAGCTGTTTTTT,CASSNGLAGEPGELFF
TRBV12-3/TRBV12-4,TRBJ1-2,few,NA,TGTGCCAGCAGCACGACGTGGGCGCACTATGGCTACACCTTC,CASSTTWAHYGYTF
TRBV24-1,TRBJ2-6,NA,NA,TGTGCCACCAGTGTTACTGGGGCCAACGTCCTGACTTTC,CATSVTGANVLTF
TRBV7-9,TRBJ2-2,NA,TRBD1,TGTGCCAGCAGCTCCAGTCCAGGGGGTGCCGGGGAGCTGTTTTTT,CASSSSPGGAGELFF